Listed below are T cell receptor beta chains from one sample, sequenced in a study of shared clonotypes between healthy human individuals. This table comes from immunoSEQ multiplex PCR, and its TCRdb copy is limited to in-frame clones, with some not included. This sample has fewer than 1.6 million clones, with roughly 98.5% found just once. The sample taken for sequencing was naive CD4+ T cells sorted from blood. These receptors all come from a man aged 25-45 years in good health. Both conserved end residues are part of each CDR3. The order of the fields is V gene, CDR3 length, CDR3 protein.

TRBV2	14	CASHEPNNQETQYF
TRBV5-1	13	CASSPGDVETQYF
TRBV27	14	CASSLHRGTGELFF
TRBV10-3	14	CAINRVQGSHEQYF
TRBV4-1	16	CASSQDWQAINYEQYF
TRBV5-1	15	CASSSGLAWGNEQFF
TRBV9	15	CASSVVDMNTGELFF
TRBV5-1	15	CASSARGQDQDTQYF
TRBV19	15	CASKMGRSPDQPQHF
TRBV5-1	15	CASSALAGGLDTQYF
TRBV10-2	15	CASRRTSGPYNEQFF
TRBV7-9	15	CASSLIPGPGNTIYF
TRBV9	13	CASTRVLGDTQYF
TRBV9	13	CASSVEGWTGIIF
TRBV5-1	12	CASSLGLDEQFF
TRBV9	13	CASSVGTPETQYF
TRBV9	16	CASSLPKVAGVDEQFF
TRBV7-9	16	CASTPRASPNTGELFF
TRBV28	15	CASSLQGADHYGYTF
TRBV5-4	14	CASSLGTGGGEQYF
TRBV28	13	CASTRGDSYEQYF
TRBV19	15	CASSSGPSSYNEQFF
TRBV19	14	CASSLGRRNTEAFF
TRBV28	12	CASRQGNQPQHF
TRBV28	15	CASSSGTGLNYGYTF